This is a list of T cell receptor beta chains from one sample in a study of blood T cell repertoires in COVID-19. TCRdb's copy holds only in-frame clones and misses some; the assay was immunoSEQ multiplex PCR. The sample includes 300,000 to 350,000 clones, 85% to 90% seen only once; the top ten take about 6%. The source material was peripheral blood. Source of these receptors: a woman between 45 and 60 years old with COVID-19, enrolled during active disease. The CDR3 runs from the conserved cysteine through the conserved F or W. Fields, in order: V gene, D gene, clone size, J gene, CDR3 DNA, CDR3 protein. A D gene is named only where the DNA matches it firmly. The size entry is marked missing in some rows and otherwise reads once, few, many or a size class.

V gene: TRBV2; D gene: NA; clone size: NA; J gene: TRBJ1-5; CDR3 DNA: TGTGCCAGCAGTGGGGGAACAGGGAAGGCTTTTGTGAATCAGCCCCAGCATTTT; CDR3 protein: CASSGGTGKAFVNQPQHF
V gene: TRBV29-1; D gene: TRBD1; clone size: NA; J gene: TRBJ2-7; CDR3 DNA: TGCAGCGTCGGGGACAGGGAGTCCTACGAGCAGTACTTC; CDR3 protein: CSVGDRESYEQYF
V gene: TRBV3-1/TRBV3-2; D gene: NA; clone size: NA; J gene: TRBJ2-1; CDR3 DNA: TGTGCCAGCAGCCAAAACGCGGGGAATGAGCAGTTCTTC; CDR3 protein: CASSQNAGNEQFF
V gene: TRBV5-1; D gene: NA; clone size: NA; J gene: TRBJ2-1; CDR3 DNA: TGCGCCAGCAGCTGGGGGGAGCGCGAGAGGGCCAATGAGCAGTTCTTC; CDR3 protein: CASSWGERERANEQFF
V gene: TRBV6-1; D gene: TRBD1; clone size: once; J gene: TRBJ2-7; CDR3 DNA: TGTGCCAGCAGTGAAAAGGGGGCTTATGAGCAGTACTTC; CDR3 protein: CASSEKGAYEQYF
V gene: TRBV19; D gene: NA; clone size: NA; J gene: TRBJ2-2; CDR3 DNA: TGTGCCAGTAGTATAGCGGGCACCGGGGAGCTGTTTTTT; CDR3 protein: CASSIAGTGELFF
V gene: TRBV5-6; D gene: TRBD2; clone size: NA; J gene: TRBJ2-1; CDR3 DNA: TGTGCCAGCAGCACTAGCGGGGGGGGCTCTGAGCAGTTCTTC; CDR3 protein: CASSTSGGGSEQFF
V gene: TRBV15; D gene: NA; clone size: NA; J gene: TRBJ1-3; CDR3 DNA: TGTGCCACCAGCAGAGAGAGCTCTGGAAACACCATATATTTT; CDR3 protein: CATSRESSGNTIYF
V gene: TRBV7-2; D gene: TRBD1; clone size: NA; J gene: TRBJ1-6; CDR3 DNA: TGTGCCAGCAGCTTAGTTCCGCAGGGGGTGAATTCACCCCTCCACTTT; CDR3 protein: CASSLVPQGVNSPLHF
V gene: TRBV14; D gene: NA; clone size: few; J gene: TRBJ1-2; CDR3 DNA: TGTGCCAGCAGCCAAAGAGCAAGCGTAGGTGGCTACACCTTC; CDR3 protein: CASSQRASVGGYTF
V gene: TRBV19; D gene: TRBD1; clone size: NA; J gene: TRBJ1-5; CDR3 DNA: TGTGCCAGTGAAGATTTTGGGACAGGGTCTCGTCAGCCCCAGCATTTT; CDR3 protein: CASEDFGTGSRQPQHF
V gene: TRBV2; D gene: NA; clone size: NA; J gene: TRBJ1-2; CDR3 DNA: TGTGCCAGCAGTGTGATAGCTAGTGGCTACACCTTC; CDR3 protein: CASSVIASGYTF
V gene: TRBV27; D gene: TRBD2; clone size: NA; J gene: TRBJ2-3; CDR3 DNA: TGTGCCAGCAGTTCCTATAGCGGGAGTAGGACAGATACGCAGTATTTT; CDR3 protein: CASSSYSGSRTDTQYF
V gene: TRBV7-2; D gene: NA; clone size: NA; J gene: TRBJ2-1; CDR3 DNA: TGTGCCAGCAGACAGACAGGCAGCTCCTACAATGAGCAGTTCTTC; CDR3 protein: CASRQTGSSYNEQFF
V gene: TRBV7-9; D gene: TRBD1; clone size: NA; J gene: TRBJ2-7; CDR3 DNA: TGTGCCAGCAGCCCCGGGACAGGGATGGGCGACGAGCAGTACTTC; CDR3 protein: CASSPGTGMGDEQYF
V gene: TRBV29-1; D gene: NA; clone size: NA; J gene: TRBJ1-1; CDR3 DNA: TGCAGCGTGCACGCAAGGGGGACTGAAGCTTTCTTT; CDR3 protein: CSVHARGTEAFF
V gene: TRBV2; D gene: NA; clone size: NA; J gene: TRBJ2-4; CDR3 DNA: TGTGCCCAAGGGGCTAGCGAAAACATTCAGTACTTC; CDR3 protein: CAQGASENIQYF
V gene: TRBV19; D gene: TRBD1; clone size: NA; J gene: TRBJ1-5; CDR3 DNA: TGTGCCAGTAGTACCCGGACAGGGGTTTTCACTCAGCCCCAGCATTTT; CDR3 protein: CASSTRTGVFTQPQHF
V gene: TRBV2; D gene: NA; clone size: NA; J gene: TRBJ2-7; CDR3 DNA: TGTGCCAGCAGTGATTGGACAGCCTACGAGCAGTACTTC; CDR3 protein: CASSDWTAYEQYF
V gene: TRBV6-2/TRBV6-3; D gene: TRBD2; clone size: NA; J gene: TRBJ2-7; CDR3 DNA: TGTGCCAGCAGTTTTCCGGGACTAAACTCCTACGAGCAGTACTTC; CDR3 protein: CASSFPGLNSYEQYF
V gene: TRBV24-1; D gene: NA; clone size: NA; J gene: TRBJ2-1; CDR3 DNA: TGTGCCACCAGTGACCTCTTTGACAGATACCAGTTCTTC; CDR3 protein: CATSDLFDRYQFF
V gene: TRBV15; D gene: NA; clone size: NA; J gene: TRBJ1-2; CDR3 DNA: TGTGCCACCAGCAGAGAAACAGCTAACTATGGCTACACCTTC; CDR3 protein: CATSRETANYGYTF
V gene: TRBV5-4; D gene: NA; clone size: few; J gene: TRBJ2-3; CDR3 DNA: TGTGCCAGCAGCTCGGGTCTACCCAGATTAAGCACAGATACGCAGTATTTT; CDR3 protein: CASSSGLPRLSTDTQYF
V gene: TRBV19; D gene: NA; clone size: NA; J gene: TRBJ1-4; CDR3 DNA: TGTGCCAGTAGTAGGGGCCAAAAAGAAAAACTGTTTTTT; CDR3 protein: CASSRGQKEKLFF
V gene: TRBV6-5; D gene: TRBD1; clone size: NA; J gene: TRBJ1-2; CDR3 DNA: TGTGCCAGCAGGCACGACAGGGGGAATGGCTACACCTTC; CDR3 protein: CASRHDRGNGYTF
V gene: TRBV21-1; D gene: NA; clone size: NA; J gene: TRBJ1-2; CDR3 DNA: TGTGCCAGCAGCATTCACAGGGGAACGGAGGGCTACACCTTC; CDR3 protein: CASSIHRGTEGYTF
V gene: TRBV3-1/TRBV3-2; D gene: TRBD1; clone size: NA; J gene: TRBJ1-2; CDR3 DNA: TGTGCCAGCAGCCAGGGACAGGGGATTACTGGCTACACCTTC; CDR3 protein: CASSQGQGITGYTF
V gene: TRBV7-9; D gene: NA; clone size: few; J gene: TRBJ2-1; CDR3 DNA: TGTGCCAGCAGCCGCCAGGCGGGAAAGCCTGAGCAGTTCTTC; CDR3 protein: CASSRQAGKPEQFF
V gene: TRBV30; D gene: TRBD2; clone size: NA; J gene: TRBJ2-7; CDR3 DNA: TGTGCCTGGAGCGAGACTAGCTACGCCTTTGGGGAGCAGTACTTC; CDR3 protein: CAWSETSYAFGEQYF
V gene: TRBV28; D gene: NA; clone size: NA; J gene: TRBJ1-2; CDR3 DNA: TGTGCCAGCAGTTCTAAGGGACTGCATTATGGCTACACCTTC; CDR3 protein: CASSSKGLHYGYTF
V gene: TRBV9; D gene: TRBD2; clone size: once; J gene: TRBJ2-1; CDR3 DNA: TGTGCCAGCAGCGTACTAGCGGGAGGGAATGAGCAGTTCTTC; CDR3 protein: CASSVLAGGNEQFF
V gene: TRBV29-1; D gene: TRBD2; clone size: few; J gene: TRBJ2-6; CDR3 DNA: TGCAGCGTTGAAGACGCGGGGGCTGGGGCCAACGTCCTGACTTTC; CDR3 protein: CSVEDAGAGANVLTF
V gene: TRBV5-1; D gene: NA; clone size: NA; J gene: TRBJ2-7; CDR3 DNA: TGCGCCAGCAGCTTGGCCGAAAACGGACAAGCCTACGAGCAGTACTTC; CDR3 protein: CASSLAENGQAYEQYF
V gene: TRBV5-1; D gene: TRBD1; clone size: once; J gene: TRBJ1-2; CDR3 DNA: TGCGCCAGCAGCCGGGGACAGGGAACTAACTATGGCTACACCTTC; CDR3 protein: CASSRGQGTNYGYTF
V gene: TRBV5-4; D gene: TRBD2; clone size: few; J gene: TRBJ2-3; CDR3 DNA: TGTGCCAGCAGCTTTGGCGGGAGGGCGGGGGATACGCAGTATTTT; CDR3 protein: CASSFGGRAGDTQYF
V gene: TRBV7-9; D gene: TRBD1; clone size: NA; J gene: TRBJ2-6; CDR3 DNA: TGTGCCAGCAGCTCGGGACAGGGAACGAGGGCCAACGTCCTGACTTTC; CDR3 protein: CASSSGQGTRANVLTF
V gene: TRBV6-5; D gene: TRBD1; clone size: NA; J gene: TRBJ2-7; CDR3 DNA: TGTGCCAGCAGGATAAGTGGACAGGGTTTGGAGCAGTACTTC; CDR3 protein: CASRISGQGLEQYF